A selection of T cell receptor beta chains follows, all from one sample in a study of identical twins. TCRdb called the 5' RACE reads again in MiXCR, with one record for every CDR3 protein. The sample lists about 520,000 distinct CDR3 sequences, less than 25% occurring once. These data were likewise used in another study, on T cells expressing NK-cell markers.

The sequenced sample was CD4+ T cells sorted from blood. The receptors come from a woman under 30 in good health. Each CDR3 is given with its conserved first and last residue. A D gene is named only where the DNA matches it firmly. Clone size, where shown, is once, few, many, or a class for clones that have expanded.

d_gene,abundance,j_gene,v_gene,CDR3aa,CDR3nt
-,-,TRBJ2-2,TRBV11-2,CASSFPGGTGELFF,TGTGCCAGCAGCTTCCCCGGGGGCACCGGGGAGCTGTTTTTT
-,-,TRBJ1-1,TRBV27,CASRERPTGFTEAFF,TGTGCCAGCAGAGAACGGCCTACGGGTTTCACTGAAGCTTTCTTT
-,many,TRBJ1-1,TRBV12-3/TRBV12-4,CASSFSDTEAFF,TGTGCCAGCAGTTTCTCGGACACTGAAGCTTTCTTT
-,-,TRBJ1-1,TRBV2,CATSKEYRNTEAFF,TGTGCCACCTCAAAGGAGTATCGGAACACTGAAGCTTTCTTT
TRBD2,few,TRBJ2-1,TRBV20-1,CSASPGTMDNEQFF,TGCAGTGCTAGTCCCGGGACTATGGACAATGAGCAGTTCTTC
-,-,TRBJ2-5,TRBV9,CASSVLGSQETQYF,TGTGCCAGCAGCGTACTGGGTAGCCAAGAGACCCAGTACTTC
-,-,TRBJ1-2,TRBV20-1,CSAVRTDGYTF,TGCAGTGCCGTCAGGACAGACGGCTACACCTTC
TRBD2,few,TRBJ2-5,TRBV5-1,CASSLESGASQETQYF,TGCGCCAGCAGCTTGGAAAGCGGGGCTTCTCAAGAGACCCAGTACTTC
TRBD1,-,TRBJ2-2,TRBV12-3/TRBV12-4,CASRMRGRGFLPNTGELFF,TGTGCCAGCAGAATGAGGGGCAGGGGGTTCCTACCTAACACCGGGGAGCTGTTTTTT
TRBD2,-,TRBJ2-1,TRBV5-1,CASSLALAGNEQFF,TGCGCCAGCAGCTTGGCTCTAGCGGGTAATGAGCAGTTCTTC
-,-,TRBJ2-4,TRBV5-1,CASSLTQGLRNIQYF,TGCGCCAGCAGCTTGACACAGGGTCTGAGAAACATTCAGTACTTC
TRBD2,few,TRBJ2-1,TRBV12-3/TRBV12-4,CASSPPRSGYNEQFF,TGTGCCAGCAGTCCTCCGCGTAGCGGGTACAATGAGCAGTTCTTC
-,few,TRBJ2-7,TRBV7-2,CASSLVRGTSYEQYF,TGTGCCAGCAGCTTAGTTAGGGGTACCTCCTACGAGCAGTACTTC
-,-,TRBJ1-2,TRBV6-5,CASSSVGGGYTF,TGTGCCAGCAGTTCCGTCGGGGGTGGCTACACCTTC
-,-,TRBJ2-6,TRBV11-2,CASSLVLSSGANVLTF,TGTGCCAGCAGCTTAGTTCTGAGCTCTGGGGCCAACGTCCTGACTTTC
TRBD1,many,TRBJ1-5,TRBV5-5,CASSSGQGSNQPQHF,TGTGCCAGCAGCTCGGGACAGGGATCCAATCAGCCCCAGCATTTT
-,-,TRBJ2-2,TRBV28,CAVQTGWNTGELFF,TGTGCCGTTCAAACAGGGTGGAACACCGGGGAGCTGTTTTTT
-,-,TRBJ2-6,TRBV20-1,CSARASGYFSGANVLTF,TGCAGTGCTAGGGCGTCGGGGTACTTTTCTGGGGCCAACGTCCTGACTTTC
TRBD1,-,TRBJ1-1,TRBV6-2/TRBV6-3,CASGIHRGRWTNTEAFF,TGTGCCAGCGGAATACACAGGGGGCGGTGGACAAACACTGAAGCTTTCTTT
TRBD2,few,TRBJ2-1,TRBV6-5,CASSPGLAGGIF,TGTGCCAGCAGCCCCGGACTAGCGGGAGGGATCTTC
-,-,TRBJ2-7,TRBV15,CATSTRGPLYF,TGTGCCACCAGCACGCGTGGCCCGCTGTACTTC
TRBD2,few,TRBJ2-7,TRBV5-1,CASSRIAGVISYEQYF,TGCGCCAGCAGCCGAATAGCGGGAGTGATTTCCTACGAGCAGTACTTC
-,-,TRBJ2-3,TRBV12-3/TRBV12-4,CASSLVMLGSTDTQYF,TGTGCCAGCAGTTTAGTTATGTTGGGAAGCACAGATACGCAGTATTTT
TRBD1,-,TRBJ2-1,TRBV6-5,CASSYDGQEYNEQFF,TGTGCCAGCAGTTACGATGGACAGGAGTACAATGAGCAGTTCTTC
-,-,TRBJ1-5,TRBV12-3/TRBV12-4,CASSGQYNQPQHF,TGTGCCAGCTCCGGACAGTACAATCAGCCCCAGCATTTT
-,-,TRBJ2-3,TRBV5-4,CASSLEKLSTDTQYF,TGTGCCAGCAGCTTGGAGAAACTGAGCACAGATACGCAGTATTTT
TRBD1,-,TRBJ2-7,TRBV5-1,CASSLTGSGYEQYF,TGCGCCAGCAGCCTGACAGGGAGTGGGTACGAGCAGTACTTC
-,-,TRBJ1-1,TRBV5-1,CASQQGNTEAFF,TGCGCCAGTCAACAGGGGAACACTGAAGCTTTCTTT
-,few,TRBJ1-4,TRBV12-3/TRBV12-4,CASSFWGEKLFF,TGTGCCAGCAGTTTTTGGGGAGAAAAACTGTTTTTT
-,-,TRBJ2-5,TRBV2,CASSEGAGSQETQYF,TGTGCCAGCAGTGAAGGAGCGGGTTCCCAAGAGACCCAGTACTTC
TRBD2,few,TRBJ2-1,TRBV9,CASSVGLASSYNEQFF,TGTGCCAGCAGCGTAGGACTAGCGTCCTCCTACAATGAGCAGTTCTTC
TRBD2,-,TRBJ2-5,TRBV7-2,CASSFGTSGGTQYF,TGTGCCAGCAGCTTCGGGACTAGCGGCGGGACCCAGTACTTC
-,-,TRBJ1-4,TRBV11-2,CASSVGGGHLNEKLFF,TGTGCCAGCAGCGTCGGTGGGGGACACCTTAATGAAAAACTGTTTTTT
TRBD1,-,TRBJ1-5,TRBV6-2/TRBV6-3,CASSLTPTGFNQPQHF,TGTGCCAGCAGTTTAACCCCGACAGGGTTCAATCAGCCCCAGCATTTT
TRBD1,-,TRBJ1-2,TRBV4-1,CASSRLTGTAVNYGYTF,TGCGCCAGCAGTCGCCTGACGGGGACAGCCGTTAACTATGGCTACACCTTC
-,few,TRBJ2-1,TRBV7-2,CASSLVDGINEQFF,TGTGCCAGCAGCTTGGTGGACGGGATCAATGAGCAGTTCTTC
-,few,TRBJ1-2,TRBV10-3,CAIRANYGYTF,TGTGCCATCAGAGCGAACTATGGCTACACCTTC